This TCR beta chain originates from a study of beta chain features in type 1 diabetes. What was sequenced were expressed TCRB transcripts, since all of the isolated RNA had been reverse transcribed. Only in-frame clones appear in the TCRdb table, and some are missing; sequencing was by immunoSEQ multiplex PCR. This repertoire shows 40,000 to 60,000 clones, about 60% found once; its top ten account for 0.29%. Cell sorting via CD45RO/CCR7/CD25/CD127/CD95/CD27 was performed to obtain CD4+ naive, central memory, regulatory and stem cell-like memory cells. Each sorted fraction was over 95% pure. Trimming took off 2 bases at V and 0 bases at J, with 10 bases between the two ends. CDR1 SGHAT and CDR2 FQDESV come from the germline V gene (reference sequence). The CDR3 sequence is 15 residues long. The study, taken as a whole, reports: The naive, central memory and Treg TCRB repertoires of patients appeared to be more similar to one another than those of healthy donors. Moderately but significantly shorter TCRB CDR3s were found in Type 1 diabetes patients in all four CD4+ subsets. Still unanswered here is whether HLA type influences TCRB rearrangement.

In regard to this clone: Its specificity is not known.

The sequenced sample consisted of stem cell memory CD4+ T cells from blood. The J gene is TRBJ1-2, the V gene TRBV11-1; D remains ambiguous. This clonotype was obtained from a woman aged 25 to 39 with type 1 diabetes. This CDR3 is CASSLYHPANYGYTF. CDR3 DNA sequence: TGTGCCAGCAGCTTATACCATCCGGCTAACTATGGCTACACCTTC.